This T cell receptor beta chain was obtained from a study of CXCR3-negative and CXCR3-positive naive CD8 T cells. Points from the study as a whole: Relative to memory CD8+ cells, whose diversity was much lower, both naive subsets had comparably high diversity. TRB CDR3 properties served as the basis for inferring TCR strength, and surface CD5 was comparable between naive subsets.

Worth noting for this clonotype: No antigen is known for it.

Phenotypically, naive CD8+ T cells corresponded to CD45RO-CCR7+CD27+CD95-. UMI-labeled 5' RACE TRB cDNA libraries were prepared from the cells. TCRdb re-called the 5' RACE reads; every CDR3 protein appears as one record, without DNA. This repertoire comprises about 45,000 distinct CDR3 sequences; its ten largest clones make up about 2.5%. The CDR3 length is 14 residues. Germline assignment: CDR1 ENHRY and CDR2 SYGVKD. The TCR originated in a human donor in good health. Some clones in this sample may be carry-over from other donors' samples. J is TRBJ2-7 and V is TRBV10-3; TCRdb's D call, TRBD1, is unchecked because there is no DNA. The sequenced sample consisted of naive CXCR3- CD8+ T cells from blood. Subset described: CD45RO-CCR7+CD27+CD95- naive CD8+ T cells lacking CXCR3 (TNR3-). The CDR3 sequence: CAISLRDGSYEQYF.